This T cell receptor beta chain was observed in a study of blood T cells in healthy people across ages. Study-level results: Per million T cells, TCR beta diversity dropped roughly linearly as age increased.

Caucasian individuals from Russia who were healthy and aged roughly 6 to 95 acted as donors. For the second PCR, which ran for about 7 to 11 cycles, a sample-barcoded 5' primer and a J-beta primer mix were used. MiXCR was run by TCRdb on the 5' RACE reads, yielding one entry per CDR3 protein. The data hold 1.5 million to 2 million distinct CDR3 sequences, with about 50% observed a single time. Trimming at V came to 8 bases and at J to 7 bases, leaving 15 bases not matched to a gene. Germline lookup yields CDR1 LGHNA and CDR2 YNFKEQ. This CDR3 contains 16 residues. About this clonotype: Its antigen is currently unknown.

The clonotype comes from a woman between 35 and 50 years old in good health. The V and J genes are TRBV4-2 and TRBJ2-1, with TRBD2 matching 9 bases. What was sequenced was blood. The CDR3 coding sequence is TGTGCCAGCGGTCAGATAGGTAGCGGGGGTTTAAATGAGCAGTTCTTC. This codes for CASGQIGSGGLNEQFF.